This TCR beta chain was sequenced for a study of T cells in Graves' hyperthyroidism and ophthalmopathy. The CDR3 consists of 17 residues. Germline V gene sequence: CDR1 KGHSH, CDR2 LQKENI. Unmatched junction bases numbered 11, after V lost 1 base and J lost 4 bases. Absent ophthalmopathy progression within 18 months defined stable Graves' hyperthyroidism. Uncontrolled infection, other autoimmune disease, pregnancy or lactation excluded patients. Isolation of PBMCs was performed on 8.5 to 10 ml fresh peripheral blood. TCR beta CDR3 regions were amplified from RNA transcripts. Primed by the HTBI set, a first-round RT-PCR was run on the TCR CDR3. TCRdb analysed the multiplex PCR reads with MiXCR anew, one entry per CDR3 protein. The table shows some 740,000 distinct CDR3 sequences, with approximately 14% occurring only once.

Sequencing was done on a sample of blood. The chain combines TRBV18 with TRBJ2-7, with 9 bases that match TRBD2. This TCR was sampled from a woman under 30 with Graves' hyperthyroidism. The CDR3: CASSPRRGSGRTYEQYF. CDR3 nucleotide sequence: TGTGCCAGCTCACCACGTCGTGGTAGCGGGAGAACGTACGAGCAGTACTTC.